The rows below give T cell receptor beta chains drawn from one sample of a study of technical replicates of blood from several donors. The repertoire was sequenced with immunoSEQ multiplex PCR; TCRdb's copy has only in-frame clones and lacks some. The repertoire has tens of thousands of clones, about 97% of them found once; the top ten carry 0.15% to 0.2%. Sample: T cells isolated from PBMCs. Receptor source: a human donor in good health. Both conserved end residues are part of each CDR3. Each record gives: V gene, J gene, clone size, D gene, CDR3 protein, CDR3 DNA. D genes are given only for firm matches. Clone size appears in some rows only: once, few, many, or a class for an expanded clone.

TRBV5-1,TRBJ2-2,.,TRBD2,CASSWTSPGELFF,TGCGCCAGCAGCTGGACTAGCCCCGGGGAGCTGTTTTTT
TRBV28,TRBJ2-7,.,TRBD2,CASRGGGRAYEQYF,TGTGCCAGCAGGGGTGGTGGGAGGGCCTACGAGCAGTACTTC
TRBV12-5,TRBJ2-2,once,TRBD2,CASGSPGGANTGELFF,TGTGCTAGTGGTTCACCGGGGGGAGCTAACACCGGGGAGCTGTTTTTT
TRBV5-3,TRBJ2-2,.,TRBD2,CARSMTSRDTGELFF,TGTGCCAGAAGCATGACTAGCCGAGACACCGGGGAGCTGTTTTTT
TRBV6-5,TRBJ2-1,.,.,CASRISGFNEQFF,TGTGCCAGCAGAATTTCAGGGTTCAATGAGCAGTTCTTC
TRBV11-3,TRBJ1-1,once,.,CASSLEWTGKAFF,TGTGCCAGCAGCTTAGAGTGGACGGGGAAAGCTTTCTTT
TRBV18,TRBJ1-6,once,.,CASSPSTGFDTPLHF,TGTGCCAGCTCACCATCCACAGGGTTTGATACACCCCTCCACTTT
TRBV28,TRBJ1-5,.,.,CASSLGYTGREKNQPQHF,TGTGCCAGCAGTTTGGGATACACCGGGCGGGAAAAGAATCAGCCCCAGCATTTT
TRBV4-1,TRBJ1-2,.,TRBD1,CASSPRFQQGARYTF,TGCGCCAGCAGCCCCCGATTCCAACAGGGGGCGCGCTACACCTTC
TRBV7-3,TRBJ1-1,.,.,CASSAERFTEAFF,TGTGCCAGCAGCGCAGAGCGTTTCACTGAAGCTTTCTTT
TRBV29-1,TRBJ1-1,.,TRBD1,CSVDIGGPNTEAFF,TGCAGCGTTGATATAGGGGGCCCGAACACTGAAGCTTTCTTT
TRBV7-6,TRBJ2-1,.,TRBD1,CASSQQLTGGEQFF,TGTGCCAGCAGCCAGCAGCTAACAGGGGGCGAGCAGTTCTTC
TRBV5-1,TRBJ2-1,.,TRBD2,CASSLASVGAGVREQFF,TGCGCCAGCAGCTTGGCCAGTGTGGGAGCGGGGGTTCGTGAGCAGTTCTTC
TRBV5-4,TRBJ1-1,.,TRBD1,CASSPLGSGGNTEAFF,TGTGCCAGCAGCCCGCTCGGGTCAGGGGGGAACACTGAAGCTTTCTTT
TRBV10-3,TRBJ1-3,.,TRBD1,CAISSRTGVASGNTIYF,TGTGCCATCAGTTCCCGGACAGGGGTGGCCTCTGGAAACACCATATATTTT
TRBV15,TRBJ1-3,.,.,CATSKQGVAGNTIYF,TGTGCCACCAGCAAACAGGGAGTAGCCGGAAACACCATATATTTT
TRBV5-1,TRBJ2-5,once,TRBD2,CASSLGSSGAQETQYF,TGCGCCAGCAGCTTGGGTTCTAGCGGGGCACAAGAGACCCAGTACTTC
TRBV5-1,TRBJ2-7,.,.,CASSPGTGKTYEQYF,TGCGCCAGCAGCCCCGGGACTGGAAAAACCTACGAGCAGTACTTC
TRBV13,TRBJ1-2,.,.,CASSLEPVGYTF,TGTGCCAGCAGCTTAGAGCCCGTCGGCTACACCTTC
TRBV5-1,TRBJ1-2,.,TRBD1,CASSPPGTGTGYTF,TGCGCCAGCAGCCCCCCCGGGACAGGGACTGGCTACACCTTC
TRBV10-3,TRBJ2-1,once,TRBD2,CATSGSHNEQFF,TGTGCCACCAGCGGGAGCCACAATGAGCAGTTCTTC
TRBV7-8,TRBJ2-5,.,.,CASSFPGSQETQYF,TGTGCCAGCAGCTTTCCCGGGTCTCAAGAGACCCAGTACTTC
TRBV2,TRBJ2-5,.,.,CASSRKETQYF,TGTGCCAGCAGTCGTAAAGAGACCCAGTACTTC
TRBV11-2,TRBJ2-7,.,.,CASSLERGTPYEQYF,TGTGCCAGCAGCTTAGAGAGAGGGACACCCTACGAGCAGTACTTC
TRBV7-2,TRBJ2-7,.,TRBD1,CASSPGTGGVGEQYF,TGTGCCAGCAGCCCCGGGACAGGGGGCGTGGGCGAGCAGTACTTC
TRBV5-1,TRBJ2-5,.,TRBD2,CASRTSFQETQYF,TGCGCCAGCAGGACTAGCTTCCAAGAGACCCAGTACTTC
TRBV7-9,TRBJ1-1,.,.,CASGRGIGTPNTEAFF,TGTGCCAGCGGTAGAGGGATCGGAACTCCGAACACTGAAGCTTTCTTT
TRBV7-9,TRBJ2-5,.,TRBD2,CASSLSGRAQETQYF,TGTGCCAGCAGCTTAAGCGGGAGGGCCCAAGAGACCCAGTACTTC
TRBV9,TRBJ1-2,.,TRBD1,CASSEGTVNYGYTF,TGTGCCAGCAGCGAAGGGACAGTTAACTATGGCTACACCTTC
TRBV5-6,TRBJ2-1,.,TRBD1,CASEQGAYNEQFF,TGTGCCAGCGAACAGGGGGCTTACAATGAGCAGTTCTTC
TRBV4-1,TRBJ2-7,.,TRBD2,CASSQVASGTYEQYF,TGCGCCAGCAGCCAAGTTGCTAGCGGGACCTACGAGCAGTACTTC
TRBV4-1,TRBJ1-2,.,.,CASSHDEDSHYTF,TGCGCCAGCAGCCATGATGAGGACAGCCATTACACCTTC
TRBV7-2,TRBJ1-4,.,TRBD1,CASSRSQGWSKLFF,TGTGCCAGCAGTCGATCACAGGGGTGGTCTAAACTGTTTTTT
TRBV18,TRBJ1-1,.,.,CASSPGTQAFF,TGTGCCAGCTCACCTGGGACACAAGCTTTCTTT
TRBV4-1,TRBJ1-2,.,TRBD1,CASSQGMARGLSYGYTF,TGCGCCAGCAGCCAAGGAATGGCCAGGGGGCTGAGCTATGGCTACACCTTC
TRBV5-5,TRBJ1-1,.,TRBD1,CASSLDSDRGTEAFF,TGTGCCAGCAGCTTGGATTCGGACAGGGGGACTGAAGCTTTCTTT
TRBV27,TRBJ1-1,.,.,CASSFLENTEAFF,TGTGCCAGCAGCTTCCTAGAGAACACTGAAGCTTTCTTT
TRBV5-1,TRBJ2-7,.,.,CASSLRRSGTYEQYF,TGCGCCAGCAGCCTAAGACGGTCGGGGACCTACGAGCAGTACTTC
TRBV7-8,TRBJ2-1,.,TRBD2,CASSLGLAGNNEQFF,TGTGCCAGCAGCTTAGGACTAGCGGGGAACAATGAGCAGTTCTTC
TRBV7-9,TRBJ1-3,.,.,CASSPRGIRSGNTIYF,TGTGCCAGCAGCCCTAGAGGGATACGCTCTGGAAACACCATATATTTT
TRBV10-3,TRBJ2-2,.,TRBD2,CAIRTGGGTGELFF,TGTGCCATCAGAACGGGAGGGGGCACCGGGGAGCTGTTTTTT